A selection of T cell receptor beta chains follows, all from one sample in a study of T cells in Graves' hyperthyroidism and ophthalmopathy. MiXCR was run by TCRdb on the multiplex PCR reads, yielding one entry per CDR3 protein. The repertoire holds hundreds of thousands of distinct CDR3 sequences, over 40% seen once, with 7% to 7.5% in the top ten. The sample was peripheral blood or thyroid tissue (not recorded which). The receptors originated from an adult man with Graves' disease, either hyperthyroidism or ophthalmopathy (not recorded which). Each CDR3 is given with its conserved first and last residue. Each record gives: J gene, V gene, clone size, D gene, CDR3 DNA, CDR3 protein. The D gene is left open where the match is weak. The listing skips clone size in some rows; elsewhere it reads once, few, many or a size class.

TRBJ1-2	TRBV24-1	-	TRBD1	TGTGCCACCAGCGGACAGGGGACTAACTATGGCTACACCTTC	CATSGQGTNYGYTF
TRBJ2-5	TRBV7-9	-	TRBD1	TGTGCCAGCAGTTTACTCCCCCCGCGGACAGGGGGCGGCGTGAAGACCCAGTACTTC	CASSLLPPRTGGGVKTQYF
TRBJ2-7	TRBV28	few	TRBD1	TGTGCCAGCAAACAGGGGGCCTACGAGCAGTACTTC	CASKQGAYEQYF
TRBJ1-1	TRBV6-1	-	-	TGTGCCAGCCGGGTCGTAGGCCAGGATTACACTGAAGCTTTCTTT	CASRVVGQDYTEAFF
TRBJ2-5	TRBV20-1	few	-	TGCAGTGCTAGAGAAGTGACTGGTCTCCCGGCGACCCAGTACTTC	CSAREVTGLPATQYF
TRBJ1-2	TRBV5-1	-	-	TGCGCCAGCAGCGCGGACCGCCTGTCGTCTGGCTACACCTTC	CASSADRLSSGYTF
TRBJ1-4	TRBV10-3	-	-	TGTGCCAGCAGTTACTTCCGGGAGGCAACTAATGAAAAACTGTTTTTT	CASSYFREATNEKLFF
TRBJ1-5	TRBV5-1	-	-	TGCGCCAGCAGCTCCGGACTCATGACAGGTCAGCCCCAGCATTTT	CASSSGLMTGQPQHF
TRBJ1-2	TRBV12-3/TRBV12-4	many	TRBD1	TGTGCCAGCAGCACGACAGGGGAGTATGGCTACACCTTC	CASSTTGEYGYTF
TRBJ1-5	TRBV10-3	many	-	TGTGCCATCAAGCCCTCAGGGGAGAGCAATCAGCCCCAGCATTTT	CAIKPSGESNQPQHF
TRBJ2-7	TRBV7-2	-	-	TGTGCCAGCAGCCCCAGACAGAAAGGGACGGGGGCCTACGAGCAGTACTTC	CASSPRQKGTGAYEQYF